The 31 T cell receptor beta chains in this list originate from one sample, sequenced in a study of beta chain features in type 1 diabetes. Antigens of these TCRs are unknown. Every isolated RNA sample was fully reverse transcribed, so sequencing captured expressed TCRB transcripts. The protocol was immunoSEQ multiplex PCR, while the TCRdb copy is restricted to in-frame clones and leaves out a portion. The data show 300,000 to 350,000 clones, 7% to 10% seen once. Whole-study findings and limits: Researchers report that Type 1 diabetes patients had moderately but significantly shorter TCRB CDR3s across all four CD4+ subsets.

The sample was central memory CD4+ T cells from blood. These receptors all come from a man aged 25-45 years with type 1 diabetes.

The V and J genes are TRBV9 and TRBJ2-5, with 8 nucleotides matching TRBD2. Germline values: CDR1 SGDLS, CDR2 YYNGEE. This CDR3 has 15 amino acids. V was pared by 5 bases and J by 1 base, with 7 bases of the junction left unmatched. This chain's CDR3 is CASSKSGGGQETQYF. Here the CDR3 DNA reads TGTGCCAGCAGTAAAAGCGGGGGTGGCCAAGAGACCCAGTACTTC.

This clone was observed a handful of times. Other DNA sequences in the sample encode the same CDR3. The rearrangement uses TRBV6-6 and TRBJ1-5; unclear D gene. Germline V gene data show CDR1 as MNHNY and CDR2 as SVGAGI (reference sequence). The CDR3 length is 15 residues. Deletions cut 3 bases from V and 0 bases from J, with 9 bases between. CDR3 nucleotide sequence: TGTGCCAGCAGTTATTGGCAGGATAGCAATCAGCCCCAGCATTTT. Protein product: CASSYWQDSNQPQHF.

There are a few counts of this clone. The chain joins TRBV28 to TRBJ2-7; possibly TRBD1 for D (6 bases). V was trimmed by 4 bases and J by 1 base, leaving 8 bases between them. Germline CDR1 MDHEN, CDR2 SYDVKM. There are 13 residues in the CDR3. The CDR3: CASSSTGSYEQYF. The DNA for the CDR3 is TGTGCCAGCAGTTCCACAGGGTCCTACGAGCAGTACTTC.

CDR3 region: CASSLRAVGEQYF. The CDR3 DNA sequence: TGTGCCAGCAGTTTAAGGGCGGTCGGGGAGCAGTACTTC. This chain uses TRBV27 with TRBJ2-7, with unresolved D. V lost 2 bases and J lost 7, with 12 bases in between. Germline lookup yields CDR1 MNHEY and CDR2 SMNVEV (reference sequence). The CDR3 runs 13 residues.

The J gene is TRBJ2-1, the V gene TRBV7-9; TRBD1 might be the D (6 bases). CDR3 length: 16 amino acids. The germline gives CDR1 SEHNR, CDR2 FQNEAQ (reference sequence). V was shortened by 5 bases and J by 5 bases, with 19 bases between the two germline ends. The CDR3 DNA is TGTGCCAGCAGCCCGAGAACAGGGTTTGTAGACAATGAGCAGTTCTTC. This translates into CASSPRTGFVDNEQFF.

This clone was picked up many times. The chain employs TRBV14 and TRBJ2-5; TRBD2 agrees at 7 bases. CDR3 length: 15 residues. The V and J ends lost 2 bases and 2 bases, in that order; junction bases with no gene match: 5. In germline, CDR1 is SGHDN, CDR2 FVKESK. CDR3 region: CASSQLTSSQETQYF. DNA of the CDR3: TGTGCCAGCAGCCAACTGACTAGCTCACAAGAGACCCAGTACTTC.

This clone was recorded a few times. Written as DNA, the CDR3 is TGCGCCAGCAGCCAAGAAAACGGGGGGGCCTGGGAGACCCAGTACTTC. Its translation is CASSQENGGAWETQYF. The genes are TRBV4-3 and TRBJ2-5; 8 nucleotides agree with TRBD2. The CDR3 has 16 residues. Trimming at V came to 0 bases and at J to 5 bases, leaving 8 bases not matched to a gene. Per the germline V gene, CDR1 is LGHNA and CDR2 is YSLEER.

This rearrangement joins TRBV27 to TRBJ2-7; TRBD2 matches 8 bases. CDR1 MNHEY and CDR2 SMNVEV come from the germline V gene (reference sequence). The CDR3 is 14 amino acids. After removal of 8 bases from V and 0 bases from J, the junction contained 6 bases not matched to a gene. CDR3 in DNA: TGTGCCAGCGAAAAGCGGGGGACCTCCTACGAGCAGTACTTC. This gives the protein CASEKRGTSYEQYF.

The chain has TRBV7-9 and TRBJ1-6; a weak D match, TRBD1 (5 bases). Trimming removed 5 bases at V and 10 bases at J, with 15 bases between. Germline assignment: CDR1 SEHNR and CDR2 FQNEAQ (reference sequence). The CDR3 covers 14 residues. The CDR3 DNA reads as TGTGCCAGCAGCGCCCCCCCAGGGCAATCACCCCTCCACTTT. Encoded protein: CASSAPPGQSPLHF.

The chain is built from TRBV11-2 and TRBJ2-5, with D maybe TRBD2 (6 bases). The CDR3 spans 14 residues. Germline lookup yields CDR1 SGHAT and CDR2 FQNNGV. The germline V and J ends were trimmed by 5 bases and 1 base, with 11 bases remaining between them. The CDR3 sequence is CASSPGSSQETQYF. CDR3 sequence (DNA): TGTGCCAGCAGCCCCGGGAGCTCCCAAGAGACCCAGTACTTC.

V usage is TRBV30 and J usage is TRBJ2-5; 9 nucleotides align to TRBD1. V lost 3 bases, J lost 7 bases, and 12 bases stayed unmatched. The CDR3 is made up of 15 amino acids. Germline V gene lookup returns CDR1 GTSNPN and CDR2 SVGIG (reference sequence). CDR3 coding DNA: TGTGCCTGGAGCCCGGGACAGGGCGAGCGTTGGACCCAGTACTTC. This sequence encodes CAWSPGQGERWTQYF.

This clone has only a few counts. This same CDR3 is encoded by further DNA sequences in the sample. The rearrangement uses TRBV18 and TRBJ2-5; D possibly corresponds to TRBD1 (6 bases). The CDR3 is 14 residues long. Per germline, CDR1 KGHSH and CDR2 LQKENI. V dropped 3 bases and J dropped 5 bases, with 13 bases sitting between them. Here the CDR3 DNA reads TGTGCCAGCTCACCCCCCAGGGGTCGGGAGACCCAGTACTTC. Translating gives CASSPPRGRETQYF.

This clone was detected a few times. The CDR3 reads CASSLNVGATYEQYF. For the CDR3, the DNA is TGCGCCAGCAGCTTGAATGTTGGGGCGACCTACGAGCAGTACTTC. V is TRBV5-1 and J is TRBJ2-5; weak D call: TRBD1 (5 bases). The assigned J gene may be wrong: the sequence end matches TRBJ2-7 better. The CDR3 totals 15 residues. CDR1 and CDR2 (germline): SGHRS, YFSETQ.

V and J are TRBV6-1 and TRBJ1-5; 8 nucleotides align to TRBD1. CDR1 and CDR2 from the germline V gene are MNHNS and SASEGT. V shed 2 bases and J 0 bases; nucleotides not matched to a gene: 6. The CDR3 consists of 17 residues. CDR3 nucleotides: TGTGCCAGCAGTGAACAGGGGGCCCTAAATAGCAATCAGCCCCAGCATTTT. This gives the protein CASSEQGALNSNQPQHF.

This clone appeared a few times. This rearrangement joins TRBV7-9 to TRBJ1-1; 7 nucleotides match TRBD1. CDR1 is SEHNR and CDR2 is FQNEAQ in the germline V gene (reference sequence). CDR3 size: 14 residues. V gave up 1 base and J gave up 14 bases; unmatched junction bases: 13. This CDR3 is CASSLDGQDQGSFF. In DNA, the CDR3 is TGTGCCAGCAGCTTAGACGGACAGGATCAGGGTTCCTTCTTT.

The chain employs TRBV11-2 and TRBJ1-1; D gene uncertain. Trimming removed 0 bases at V and 1 base at J, with 9 bases between. Germline assignment: CDR1 SGHAT and CDR2 FQNNGV. There are 15 residues in the CDR3. The CDR3 here is CASSLDRVRNTEAFF. The CDR3 nucleotides are TGTGCCAGCAGCTTAGATAGGGTGAGGAACACTGAAGCTTTCTTT.

The rearrangement links TRBV10-3 to TRBJ1-6; 9 bases agree with TRBD1. The CDR3 loop spans 14 amino acids. V was pared by 6 bases and J by 6 bases, with 3 bases of the junction left unmatched. Germline values: CDR1 ENHRY, CDR2 SYGVKD. This chain's CDR3 is CAISGTGINSPLHF. CDR3 DNA sequence: TGTGCCATCAGCGGGACAGGGATTAATTCACCCCTCCACTTT.

This clone was detected a few times. The rearrangement links TRBV5-1 to TRBJ2-5; TRBD1 matches 8 bases. Germline values: CDR1 SGHRS, CDR2 YFSETQ. The CDR3 totals 13 residues. Trimming at V came to 4 bases and at J to 4 bases, leaving 3 bases not matched to a gene. The CDR3 protein is CASSQDRVETQYF. In nucleotides, the CDR3 is TGCGCCAGCAGCCAGGACAGGGTAGAGACCCAGTACTTC.

This clone appeared a few times. The chain has TRBV7-2 and TRBJ2-1; 10 bases align to TRBD2. CDR1 SGHTA and CDR2 FQGNSA come from the germline V gene. This CDR3 comprises 15 residues. The junction had 3 bases not matched to a gene; V was cut back by 2 bases and J by 5 bases. The CDR3 region has the DNA TGTGCCAGCAGCTTACAAGCGGGGGGGAACAATGAGCAGTTCTTC. This codes for CASSLQAGGNNEQFF.

The chain carries TRBV4-3 and TRBJ1-3, with 8 bases fitting TRBD1. Germline lookup yields CDR1 LGHNA and CDR2 YSLEER. V gave up 4 bases and J gave up 2 bases; unmatched junction bases: 4. This CDR3 region has 15 residues. The CDR3 DNA sequence: TGCGCCAGCAGCCGCGGACAGGGAACTGGAAACACCATATATTTT. Translation gives CASSRGQGTGNTIYF.

This clone has just a few counts. The V gene is TRBV6-5, the J gene TRBJ1-3; D gene unclear. CDR3 length: 15 amino acids. V lost 6 bases and J lost 0, with 12 bases in between. Germline V gene sequence: CDR1 MNHEY, CDR2 SVGAGI. The CDR3 protein is CASSQQFPSGNTIYF. DNA of the CDR3: TGTGCCAGCAGCCAACAGTTCCCCTCTGGAAACACCATATATTTT.

This clone was observed a few times. The J gene is TRBJ2-3, the V gene TRBV28, with 9 bases matching TRBD1. The CDR3 has 15 amino acids. Germline lookup yields CDR1 MDHEN and CDR2 SYDVKM. Trimming cost V 2 bases and J 5 bases; bases outside gene matches: 5. The CDR3: CASSLGDRVGDTQYF. The CDR3 DNA follows: TGTGCCAGCAGTTTAGGGGACAGGGTCGGAGATACGCAGTATTTT.

This clone was found a few times. The chain joins TRBV28 to TRBJ1-5; D is ambiguous. Germline values: CDR1 MDHEN, CDR2 SYDVKM. V lost 6 bases and J 3 bases, leaving 15 bases between the germline ends. This CDR3 has 15 residues. CDR3 region: CASRPTNGDNQPQHF. The CDR3 DNA reads TGTGCCAGCAGACCGACTAACGGGGACAATCAGCCCCAGCATTTT.

A few counts support this clone. The V call is TRBV7-2, the J call TRBJ2-5, with 10 bases aligning to TRBD1. The length of the CDR3 is 14 residues. V shed 5 bases, J shed 5 bases, and the junction held 5 bases outside the gene matches. Germline V lookup: CDR1 SGHTA, CDR2 FQGNSA. For the CDR3, the DNA is TGTGCCAGCAGCCCTGACAGGGGGCGGGAGACCCAGTACTTC. It specifies CASSPDRGRETQYF. Together with reference TRBV7-2 and TRBJ2-5, the CDR3 gives the full variable domain: GAGVSQSPSNKVTEKGKDVELRCDPISGHTALYWYRQSLGQGLEFLIYFQGNSAPDKSGLPSDRFSAERTGGSVSTLTIQRTQQEDSAVYLCASSPDRGRETQYFGPGTRLLVL.

This clone was found a few times. The V and J genes are TRBV28 and TRBJ2-7; D possibly uses TRBD1 or TRBD2 (5 bases each). Deletions cut 3 bases from V and 0 bases from J, with 12 bases between. This CDR3 region has 15 residues. Germline CDR1 is MDHEN and CDR2 is SYDVKM. The CDR3 nucleotides are TGTGCCAGCAGTTTGGGGGACGCTAGCTCCTACGAGCAGTACTTC. Protein product: CASSLGDASSYEQYF.

CDR3: CASSLGRLGTDTQYF. DNA of the CDR3: TGTGCCAGCAGTTTAGGTCGACTAGGGACAGATACGCAGTATTTT. The chain links TRBV27 to TRBJ2-3, with D perhaps TRBD2 (6 bases). This CDR3 has 15 residues. CDR1 is MNHEY, CDR2 SMNVEV, per germline (reference sequence). The V and J ends lost 2 bases and 3 bases respectively, with 12 bases between them.

This clone was seen a handful of times. V usage is TRBV27 and J usage is TRBJ2-3; 8 nucleotides align to TRBD1. V lost 6 bases, J lost 0 bases, and 8 bases stayed unmatched. The CDR3 totals 16 residues. The germline V gene encodes CDR1 MNHEY and CDR2 SMNVEV (reference sequence). In nucleotides, the CDR3 is TGTGCCAGCAGGCTACAGGGGGTTACTAGCACAGATACGCAGTATTTT. This sequence encodes CASRLQGVTSTDTQYF.

This clone was seen only a few times. The V gene is TRBV5-1, the J gene TRBJ2-3; no clear D gene. Per the germline V gene, CDR1 is SGHRS and CDR2 is YFSETQ. This CDR3 is built from 13 residues. Trimming left V 6 bases short and J 1 base short, with 9 bases between. The CDR3 coding sequence is TGCGCCAGCAAAGACTTTGGCACAGATACGCAGTATTTT. Its protein is CASKDFGTDTQYF.

The rearrangement links TRBV5-1 to TRBJ1-6; D perhaps matches TRBD1 (5 bases). The CDR3 runs 17 residues. Germline V CDR1 and CDR2: SGHRS, YFSETQ. The V end was cut by 0 bases, the J end by 0 bases, with 10 bases between. The CDR3 DNA is TGCGCCAGCAGCTTGGTGACAGCTTCCTCCTATAATTCACCCCTCCACTTT. Residues: CASSLVTASSYNSPLHF.

The chain links TRBV11-3 to TRBJ2-4; D is possibly TRBD1 (6 bases). V was pared by 2 bases and J by 9 bases, with 8 bases between. In germline, CDR1 is SGHNT, CDR2 YENEEA. The CDR3 is made up of 12 amino acids. DNA for the CDR3: TGTGCCAGCAGCTTAACAGGGAGCATTCAGTACTTC. Translation: CASSLTGSIQYF.

There are a few counts of this clone. A read error may account for a junction end that differs from germline. CDR3 nucleotides: TGTGCTAGCAGCTTAGAACAGAAGTCTAATGAGCAGTTCTTC. Translating it yields CASSLEQKSNEQFF. The chain is built from TRBV7-7 and TRBJ2-1; D gene uncertain. The CDR3 loop spans 14 amino acids. The germline V gene has CDR1 SSHAT and CDR2 FNYEAQ (reference sequence). The full variable domain, rest sourced from reference TRBV7-7 and TRBJ2-1, is GAGVSQSPRYKVTKRGQDVTLRCDPISSHATLYWYQQALGQGPEFLTYFNYEAQPDKSGLPSDRFSAERPEGSISTLTIQRTEQRDSAMYRCASSLEQKSNEQFFGPGTRLTVL.